The rows below give T cell receptor beta chains drawn from one sample of a study of blood T cell repertoires in COVID-19. Generated by immunoSEQ multiplex PCR, the TCRdb table keeps only in-frame clones and is missing some. The profile shows 95,000 to 150,000 clones, around 85% of them singletons. The sample comprised peripheral blood. All receptors come from a man aged 55 to 70 with acute or convalescent COVID-19. Each CDR3 is given with its conserved first and last residue. A D gene is named only where the DNA matches it firmly. Clone size appears in some rows only: once, few, many, or a class for an expanded clone.

TRBV28,.,TRBD2,TRBJ2-7,15,CASSLVAGGTYEQYF,TGTGCCAGCAGTCTTGTAGCGGGAGGAACCTACGAGCAGTACTTC
TRBV4-2,.,.,TRBJ1-1,15,CASSQVVGGVTEAFF,TGTGCCAGCAGCCAAGTAGTCGGGGGGGTGACTGAAGCTTTCTTT
TRBV5-1,.,TRBD2,TRBJ2-5,14,CASFPGREGETQYF,TGCGCCAGCTTCCCCGGGCGGGAGGGGGAGACCCAGTACTTC
TRBV30,.,.,TRBJ2-2,13,CAWGRKLAGELFF,TGTGCCTGGGGGCGGAAGTTGGCCGGGGAGCTGTTTTTT
TRBV7-9,.,.,TRBJ2-3,15,CASSSTWGVTDTQYF,TGTGCCAGCAGCTCAACTTGGGGGGTCACAGATACGCAGTATTTT
TRBV7-6,.,.,TRBJ2-4,14,CASSSRTDKNIQYF,TGTGCCAGCAGCTCACGGACAGATAAAAACATTCAGTACTTC
TRBV4-2,few,TRBD1,TRBJ1-3,17,CASSQDQAGGRGNTIYF,TGTGCCAGCAGCCAAGATCAGGCAGGGGGCCGTGGAAACACCATATATTTT
TRBV7-9,.,TRBD1,TRBJ2-7,15,CASSPRGQANYEQYF,TGTGCCAGCAGCCCCCGGGGACAGGCGAACTACGAGCAGTACTTC
TRBV6-5,.,TRBD2,TRBJ2-2,15,CASSSSGSGAGELFF,TGTGCCAGCAGTTCTAGCGGTAGTGGCGCCGGGGAGCTGTTTTTT
TRBV7-2,.,TRBD2,TRBJ2-7,13,CASGPAGRVEQYF,TGTGCCAGCGGACCAGCGGGAAGGGTCGAGCAGTACTTC
TRBV7-3,.,.,TRBJ2-1,13,CASSLLGVEEQFF,TGTGCCAGCAGCTTATTAGGAGTGGAGGAGCAGTTCTTC
TRBV28,.,TRBD1,TRBJ1-4,17,CASSPVRTGTGHEKLFF,TGTGCCAGCAGTCCTGTGAGAACCGGGACAGGGCACGAAAAACTGTTTTTT
TRBV27,.,.,TRBJ2-5,14,CASRGLWGRETQYF,TGTGCCAGCAGGGGCCTGTGGGGGAGGGAGACCCAGTACTTC
TRBV7-2,once,.,TRBJ2-7,13,CASSFDTSYEQYF,TGTGCCAGCAGCTTCGACACCTCCTACGAGCAGTACTTC
TRBV6-6,.,.,TRBJ2-7,16,CASSLGPYPTGNEQYF,TGTGCCAGCAGTTTAGGCCCCTACCCGACAGGCAACGAGCAGTACTTC
TRBV9,.,TRBD1,TRBJ1-2,13,CASSVTGGGGYTF,TGTGCCAGCAGCGTGACAGGGGGCGGAGGCTACACCTTC
TRBV3-1/TRBV3-2,.,.,TRBJ2-7,15,CASSQFEGTSYEQYF,TGTGCCAGCAGCCAATTTGAGGGGACTTCGTACGAGCAGTACTTC
TRBV2,.,TRBD1,TRBJ2-5,13,CASQKGAMETQYF,TGTGCCAGCCAGAAGGGGGCGATGGAGACCCAGTACTTC
TRBV19,.,TRBD2,TRBJ2-1,18,CASSLRTSGRGGGNEQFF,TGTGCCAGTAGTCTCCGGACTAGCGGGAGAGGAGGCGGAAATGAGCAGTTCTTC
TRBV3-1/TRBV3-2,.,.,TRBJ2-1,13,CASSQGLAHEQFF,TGTGCCAGCAGCCAAGGATTAGCACATGAGCAGTTCTTC